This T cell receptor beta chain was sequenced for a study of neurological immune-mediated disorders (dated by TCRdb to the late 2010s). Regarding the complete study: Among the roughly 35 multiple sclerosis patients, about 31 had relapsing-remitting MS and 3 had secondary progressive MS. Peripheral blood TCR-beta repertoires from patients with HTLV-I-associated myelopathy (HAM/TSP), patients with multiple sclerosis, and healthy controls were compared in the study using UMI-based sequencing. The roughly 100 TCR-beta libraries included longitudinal samples, technical triplicates and paired sorted CD4+ and CD8+ T-cell subsets alongside PBMC samples. The cohort comprised 68 subjects: some 14 HAM/TSP patients, 34 multiple sclerosis patients and around 20 healthy controls. The full study reports these points: In a phylogenetic analysis, the repertoires of 18 out of 34 MS patients fell into a single cluster of related CDR3 sequences, pointing to a possible signature at the repertoire level. The MS cluster showed no association with clinical or MRI features, and the authors stated that larger cohorts are needed. Expanded clones from different subjects shared no identical CDR3 amino acid sequences, which suggests that TCR-beta repertoires were private in all groups. TCR clonal expansion was greatest in HAM/TSP patients and smallest in MS patients, who ranked below even healthy controls.

TCR libraries for sorted subsets were made from 1 million sorted CD4+ or CD8+ T cells. The multiple sclerosis patients were enrolled in a US clinical protocol that used magnetic resonance imaging to evaluate disease progression. Peripheral blood underwent Ficoll-Hypaque density gradient centrifugation to isolate PBMCs, which were then cryopreserved in liquid nitrogen. Paired sorted CD4+ and CD8+ subsets came from healthy controls, HAM/TSP patients and MS patients. V loses 0 bases at its end and J loses 5 bases; junction bases beyond the gene matches: 4. Reading from cysteine to phenylalanine, the CDR3 counts 15 amino acids. Only the CDR3 portion is preserved as DNA: 45 bases, with reading frame beginning at the first base. The germline V gene encodes CDR1 SGHRS and CDR2 YFSETQ. cDNA synthesis used template-switch 5'RACE with a primer carrying a 10-nucleotide random unique molecular identifier tagging each TCR transcript. Every sequencing run yielded over 160 million TCR-beta sequences covering 15-18 subjects. The RNeasy kit was used to extract total RNA. The KAPA Real-time Library Amplification kit was used to amplify TCR-beta VDJ regions with primers for the TCR constant region and the 5'RACE anchor. Sample indexes and Illumina adaptors were added in a first PCR, after which library yield was increased in a second PCR. After Ampure bead purification, the roughly 650 bp TCR product was size-selected on a 2% E-gel SizeSelection system. Before pooling, libraries had their quality checked on a Bioanalyzer, their concentration measured with Qubit, and their quantity determined with the Kapa Library Quantification kit. Paired-end 2 x 150 bp sequencing of the libraries was performed on an Illumina HiSeq 2500. To increase sequence diversity, roughly 24-32% phiX was spiked into each library pool. The paper's processing steps were these. Quality-filtered reads were processed with the UMI-based MiGEC pipeline, and over 75% of raw TCR sequences were removed by the MiGEC pipeline during error correction. VDJ genes were aligned to IMGT germline references, and each clonotype was defined by a unique CDR3 amino acid sequence together with V-J genes. Clonal expansion, Shannon diversity and CDR3 relatedness were evaluated with VDJtools (CalcPairwiseDistances, ClusterSamples), while phylogenetic trees were built in CLCbio workbench. Using coefficient-of-variation modelling across technical triplicates, the study counted a clone as expanded if it had at least 8 unique UMIs. TCRdb reprocessing: public reads trimmed at Q25 with fastp, clones called with MiXCR, in-frame beta chains kept. Rows merge per CDR3 protein into single entries with the most common DNA and genes. Here the V and J calls rest on TCRdb's processing, not on the authors' analysis. The sample profile shows 52,000 or so distinct CDR3 sequences; over 3.5% of them were found once. The ten largest clones represent approximately 2% of the sample.

This clonotype was seen many times. Its cognate antigen has yet to be identified. Base quality data are lacking; no much larger clone is found one base away. The chain couples TRBV5-1 to TRBJ2-5; TRBD1 matches 10 bases in the middle. The sample consisted of CD4+ T cells from blood. The TCR originated in a woman aged 40 to 49 with multiple sclerosis. CDR3 sequence: CASSLAGTGDETQYF. The sequenced DNA is TGCGCCAGCAGCTTGGCCGGGACAGGGGATGAGACCCAGTACTTC. The full variable domain, completed from the reference TRBV5-1 and TRBJ2-5 proteins outside the CDR3, reads KAGVTQTPRYLIKTRGQQVTLSCSPISGHRSVSWYQQTPGQGLQFLFEYFSETQRNKGNFPGRFSGRQFSNSRSEMNVSTLELGDSALYLCASSLAGTGDETQYFGPGTRLLVL.